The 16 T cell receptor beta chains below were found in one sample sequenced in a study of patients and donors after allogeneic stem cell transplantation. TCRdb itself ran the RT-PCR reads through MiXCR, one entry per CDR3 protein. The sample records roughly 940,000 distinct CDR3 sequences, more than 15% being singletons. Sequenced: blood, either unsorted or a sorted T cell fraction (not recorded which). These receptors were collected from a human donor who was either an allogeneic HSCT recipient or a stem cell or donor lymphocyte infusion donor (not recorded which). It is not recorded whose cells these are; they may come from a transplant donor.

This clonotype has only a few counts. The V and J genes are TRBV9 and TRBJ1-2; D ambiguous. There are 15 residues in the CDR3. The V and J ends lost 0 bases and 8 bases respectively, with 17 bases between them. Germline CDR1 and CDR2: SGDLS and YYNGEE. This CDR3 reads CASSVEAVRLGGYTF. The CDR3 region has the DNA TGTGCCAGCAGCGTAGAGGCCGTCCGGCTAGGGGGCTACACCTTC.

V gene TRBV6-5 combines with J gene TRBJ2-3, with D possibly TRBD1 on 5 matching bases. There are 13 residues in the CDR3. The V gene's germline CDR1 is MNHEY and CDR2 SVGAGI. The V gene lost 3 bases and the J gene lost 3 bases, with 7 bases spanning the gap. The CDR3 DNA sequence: TGTGCCAGCAGTTATGACAGAACAGATACGCAGTATTTT. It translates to CASSYDRTDTQYF.

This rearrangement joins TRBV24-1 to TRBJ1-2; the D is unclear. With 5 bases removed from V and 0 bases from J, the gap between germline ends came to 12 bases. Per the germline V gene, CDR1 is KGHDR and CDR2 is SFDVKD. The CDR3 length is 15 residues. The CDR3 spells CATSGTENPNYGYTF. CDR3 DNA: TGTGCCACCAGTGGCACGGAAAATCCTAACTATGGCTACACCTTC.

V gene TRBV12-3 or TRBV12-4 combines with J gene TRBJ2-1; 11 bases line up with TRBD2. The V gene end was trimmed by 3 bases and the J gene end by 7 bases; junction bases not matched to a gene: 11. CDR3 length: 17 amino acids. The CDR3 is CASSLNPTASGRNEQFF. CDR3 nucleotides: TGTGCCAGCAGTTTGAATCCTACGGCTAGCGGGAGGAATGAGCAGTTCTTC.

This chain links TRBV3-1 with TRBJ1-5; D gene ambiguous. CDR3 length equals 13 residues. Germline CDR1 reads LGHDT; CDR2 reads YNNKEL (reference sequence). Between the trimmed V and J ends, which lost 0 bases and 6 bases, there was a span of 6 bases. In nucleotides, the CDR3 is TGTGCCAGCAGCCAAGATCTGAGTCAGCCCCAGCATTTT. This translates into CASSQDLSQPQHF.

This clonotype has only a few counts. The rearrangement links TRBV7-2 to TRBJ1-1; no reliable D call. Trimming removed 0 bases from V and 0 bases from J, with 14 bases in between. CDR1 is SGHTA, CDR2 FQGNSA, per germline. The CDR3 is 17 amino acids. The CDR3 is CASSLALTLRMNTEAFF. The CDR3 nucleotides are TGTGCCAGCAGCTTAGCGTTGACTTTAAGGATGAACACTGAAGCTTTCTTT.

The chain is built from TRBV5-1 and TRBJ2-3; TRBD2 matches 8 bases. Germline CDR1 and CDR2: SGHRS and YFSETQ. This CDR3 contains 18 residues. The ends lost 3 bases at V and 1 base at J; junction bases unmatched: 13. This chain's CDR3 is CASSWPPQLAGRTDTQYF. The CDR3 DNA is TGCGCCAGCAGCTGGCCTCCCCAATTAGCGGGGCGCACAGATACGCAGTATTTT.

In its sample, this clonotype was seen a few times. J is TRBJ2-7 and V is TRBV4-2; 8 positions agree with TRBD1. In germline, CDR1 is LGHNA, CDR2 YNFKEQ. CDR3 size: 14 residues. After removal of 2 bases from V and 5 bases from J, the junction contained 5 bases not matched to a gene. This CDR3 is CASSQYTGGNEQYF. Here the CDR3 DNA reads TGTGCCAGCAGCCAATATACAGGGGGAAACGAGCAGTACTTC.

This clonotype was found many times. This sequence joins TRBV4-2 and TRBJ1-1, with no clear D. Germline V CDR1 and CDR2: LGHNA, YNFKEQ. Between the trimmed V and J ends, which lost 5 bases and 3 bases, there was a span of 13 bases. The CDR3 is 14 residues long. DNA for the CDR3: TGTGCCAGCAGCTCCCGGGGTTGGGACACTGAAGCTTTCTTT. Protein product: CASSSRGWDTEAFF.

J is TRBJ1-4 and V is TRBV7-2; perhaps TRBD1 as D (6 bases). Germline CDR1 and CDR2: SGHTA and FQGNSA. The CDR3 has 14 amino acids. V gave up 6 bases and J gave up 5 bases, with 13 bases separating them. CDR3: CASRNTGSNEKLFF. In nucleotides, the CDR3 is TGTGCCAGCAGGAATACAGGGTCCAATGAAAAACTGTTTTTT.

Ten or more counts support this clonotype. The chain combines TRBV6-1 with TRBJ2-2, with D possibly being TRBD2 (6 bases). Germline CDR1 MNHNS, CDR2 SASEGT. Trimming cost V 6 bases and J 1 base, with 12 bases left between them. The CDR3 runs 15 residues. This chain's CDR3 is CASRAGTQNTGELFF. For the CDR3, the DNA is TGTGCCAGCAGGGCCGGGACTCAGAACACCGGGGAGCTGTTTTTT.

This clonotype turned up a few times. CDR3 region: CASSQETAAFF. DNA of the CDR3: TGTGCCAGCAGCCAAGAAACCGCGGCTTTCTTT. The chain links TRBV3-1 to TRBJ1-1; D unresolved. This CDR3 region has 11 residues. V lost 0 bases and J lost 11, with 7 bases in between. The germline gives CDR1 LGHDT, CDR2 YNNKEL (reference sequence).

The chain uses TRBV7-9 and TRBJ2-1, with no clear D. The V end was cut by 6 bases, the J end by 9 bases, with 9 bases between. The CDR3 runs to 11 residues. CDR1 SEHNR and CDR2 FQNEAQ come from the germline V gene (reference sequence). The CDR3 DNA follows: TGTGCCAGCAGGGTTATCCCTGAGCAGTTCTTC. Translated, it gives CASRVIPEQFF.

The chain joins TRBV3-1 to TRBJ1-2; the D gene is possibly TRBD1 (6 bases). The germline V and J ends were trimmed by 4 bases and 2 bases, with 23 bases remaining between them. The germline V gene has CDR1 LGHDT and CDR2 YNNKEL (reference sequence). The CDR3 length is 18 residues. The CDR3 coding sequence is TGTGCCAGCAGCCCGTCCTCCAGGACAGTGCCCATAAACTATGGCTACACCTTC. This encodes CASSPSSRTVPINYGYTF.

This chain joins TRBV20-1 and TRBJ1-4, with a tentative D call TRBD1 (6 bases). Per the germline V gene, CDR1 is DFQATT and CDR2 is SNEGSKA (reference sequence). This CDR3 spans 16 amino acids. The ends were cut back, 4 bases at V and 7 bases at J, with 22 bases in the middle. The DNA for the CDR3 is TGCAGTGCTACCGGGACAACGGGGCCTCTCGGTGAAAAACTGTTTTTT. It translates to CSATGTTGPLGEKLFF.

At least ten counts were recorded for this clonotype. As DNA, the CDR3 is TGCAGTGCTAGTCAGGGGATCACTGAAGCTTTCTTT. Translating it yields CSASQGITEAFF. The chain uses TRBV20-1 and TRBJ1-1; TRBD1 might be the D (6 bases). The V and J ends lost 3 bases and 4 bases respectively, with 9 bases between them. This CDR3 has 12 residues. Germline loops: CDR1 DFQATT, CDR2 SNEGSKA (reference sequence).